The sample holds a few counts of the clone carrying this TCR beta chain. MiXCR, applied by TCRdb to the 5' RACE reads, yields one record per CDR3 protein. Among 250,000 to 300,000 distinct CDR3 sequences listed, approximately 20% were seen once. These data originate in a study of CD8 T cells in ankylosing spondylitis. Sequenced material: blood, either unsorted or a sorted T cell fraction (not recorded which). This TCR derives from a male donor with ankylosing spondylitis or in good health (not recorded which).

The CDR3 spells CASSLGLSADTDTQYF. For the CDR3, the DNA is TGCGCCAGCAGCTTGGGCCTATCGGCAGACACAGATACGCAGTATTTT. The chain has TRBV5-1 and TRBJ2-3; D ambiguous. V lost 0 bases and J 2 bases, leaving 13 bases between the germline ends. There are 16 residues in the CDR3. The germline gives CDR1 SGHRS, CDR2 YFSETQ.